This entry features one T cell receptor (beta chain) sequence. Its antigen is undetermined. TCRdb re-called the reads with MiXCR, one entry per CDR3 protein. The sample shows approximately 990,000 distinct CDR3 sequences, approximately 32% of them seen only once. This sample stems from a study of T cell repertoires in cytomegalovirus infection. Across the whole study: As its CMV epitopes, the study selected recently identified HLA-C-restricted and well-studied HLA-B-restricted targets. Broader study findings: CMV-specific TCR beta clonotypes restricted by HLA-C dominated the ex vivo response. Summed public TCR beta family frequency identified CMV carriers bearing the relevant HLA.

J lost 3 bases, V lost 8 bases, and 7 bases had no gene match. The V gene's germline CDR1 is SGHVS and CDR2 FNYEAQ. The CDR3 extends over 14 amino acids. The chain links TRBV7-6 to TRBJ2-3, with TRBD2 identical over 8 bases. The material sequenced was cultured CD8+ T cells from PBMCs, taken from culture after CMV antigen stimulation. The clonotype was recovered from a human donor in good health (CMV status not recorded). Some clones in this sample may be carry-over from other donors' samples. The CDR3 DNA reads TGTGCCAGCTCCACGGGGGGGCGAACAGATACGCAGTATTTT. This codes for CASSTGGRTDTQYF.